This T cell receptor (beta chain) was obtained from a study of T cell responses to AZD1222 COVID-19 vaccine. About the study: The study pooled second doses at about 4 or about 12 weeks.

As for this clone: Its antigen is as yet unknown.

From germline, CDR1 is MNHEY and CDR2 SVGAGI. Trimming left V 6 bases short and J 3 bases short, with 9 bases between. This CDR3 spans 13 amino acids. Findings and limits, study-wide: Among AZD1222 vaccinees, only six were seropositive at baseline. Unmutated variant regions reportedly attract nearly half of all spike-specific TCRs. Possibly, clonal diversity was underestimated; donors were largely white British and included more females.

This table comes from immunoSEQ multiplex PCR, and its TCRdb copy is limited to in-frame clones, with some not included. The sample shows approximately 130,000 clones, approximately 93% of them seen only once. The chain recombines TRBV6-5 with TRBJ1-5; no definite D call. The TCR originated in an adult in good health. The specimen was peripheral blood, collected on day 0 of AZD1222 vaccination. CDR3 protein: CASRREFNQPQHF. In DNA, the CDR3 is TGTGCCAGCAGACGAGAATTCAATCAGCCCCAGCATTTT.